The entry below describes one T cell receptor beta chain. Its antigen is unidentified. This sample stems from a study of shared clonotypes between healthy human individuals. The wider study: There were three CD4 naive, three CD4 memory, two CD8 naive and one CD8 memory plates per donor. Study-wide findings and caveats: Some naive CD4 clonotypes, approximately 4.5%, turned up in common across a few donors. The study's rarefaction showed incomplete sorted-subset sequencing despite large depth.

CDR1 is SGHRS and CDR2 is YFSETQ in the germline V gene. The germline V and J ends were trimmed by 4 bases and 6 bases, with 13 bases remaining between them. The length of the CDR3 is 13 residues. Here immunoSEQ multiplex PCR was the method, and the copy in TCRdb shows in-frame clones only, minus some. The sample includes about 1.5 million clones, approximately 98% of them seen just once. The sample consisted of naive CD4+ T cells sorted from blood. The subset here: CD45RA+ positively selected. This sequence originates from a man aged 25-40 years in good health. The chain links TRBV5-1 to TRBJ1-1; D ambiguous. CDR3 amino acids: CASSPGLGAEAFF. The CDR3 DNA reads TGCGCCAGCAGCCCGGGCCTCGGGGCTGAAGCTTTCTTT.